Listed below are T cell receptor beta chains from one sample, sequenced in a study of blood T cell repertoires in COVID-19. TCRdb's table, derived via immunoSEQ multiplex PCR, lists solely in-frame clones and lacks some. The data contain a few hundred thousand clones, approximately 90% of them singletons. Sequenced: PBMCs or T cells enriched from blood (not recorded which). The receptors here all came from a woman between 18 and 30 years old who had recovered from COVID-19. Each CDR3 is given with its conserved first and last residue. D genes are given only for firm matches. Clone size, where shown, is once, few, many, or a class for clones that have expanded.

V: TRBV12-2; J: TRBJ2-2; D: NA; size: NA; length: 16; CDR3: CASRRPRDKNTGELFF; DNA: TGTGCAAGTCGCCGACCCCGGGACAAGAACACCGGGGAGCTGTTTTTT
V: TRBV5-5; J: TRBJ1-5; D: TRBD1; size: once; length: 18; CDR3: CASSSPGQGKVSNQPQHF; DNA: TGTGCCAGCAGCTCCCCCGGACAGGGGAAAGTGAGCAATCAGCCCCAGCATTTT
V: TRBV4-1; J: TRBJ2-7; D: TRBD2; size: once; length: 15; CDR3: CASSQGTSGVYEQYF; DNA: TGCGCCAGCAGCCAAGGGACTAGCGGGGTCTACGAGCAGTACTTC
V: TRBV7-2; J: TRBJ2-5; D: TRBD1; size: NA; length: 15; CDR3: CASSGDRGGGETQYF; DNA: TGTGCCAGCAGCGGCGACAGGGGTGGCGGCGAGACCCAGTACTTC
V: TRBV7-9; J: TRBJ2-1; D: NA; size: NA; length: 12; CDR3: CASNLARNEQFF; DNA: TGTGCCAGCAACCTGGCGAGGAATGAGCAGTTCTTC
V: TRBV6-2/TRBV6-3; J: TRBJ1-5; D: NA; size: once; length: 14; CDR3: CASSYPSRIQPQHF; DNA: TGTGCCAGCAGTTACCCGAGCAGGATTCAGCCCCAGCATTTT
V: TRBV3-1/TRBV3-2; J: TRBJ1-3; D: TRBD1; size: NA; length: 14; CDR3: CASSPQGFENTIYF; DNA: TGTGCCAGCAGTCCACAGGGGTTTGAAAACACCATATATTTT
V: TRBV5-1; J: TRBJ1-6; D: NA; size: NA; length: 14; CDR3: CASSFSVDNSPLHF; DNA: TGCGCCAGCAGCTTTTCCGTCGATAATTCACCCCTCCACTTT
V: TRBV21-1; J: TRBJ1-1; D: NA; size: NA; length: 15; CDR3: CASHQKGQGNTEAFF; DNA: TGTGCCAGCCATCAAAAAGGGCAGGGGAACACTGAAGCTTTCTTT
V: TRBV6-6; J: TRBJ1-1; D: NA; size: NA; length: 13; CDR3: CASLLRFDTEAFF; DNA: TGTGCCAGCCTATTACGGTTCGACACTGAAGCTTTCTTT
V: TRBV30; J: TRBJ2-7; D: NA; size: NA; length: 13; CDR3: CAWTVESSYEQYF; DNA: TGTGCCTGGACGGTGGAGAGCTCCTACGAGCAGTACTTC
V: TRBV7-2; J: TRBJ1-6; D: NA; size: few; length: 16; CDR3: CASSLRGKWVGSPLHF; DNA: TGTGCCAGCAGCTTACGGGGAAAATGGGTGGGCTCACCCCTCCACTTT
V: TRBV19; J: TRBJ1-1; D: NA; size: NA; length: 14; CDR3: CASNFDSRNTEAFF; DNA: TGTGCCAGTAACTTTGACAGCCGGAACACTGAAGCTTTCTTT
V: TRBV3-1/TRBV3-2; J: TRBJ2-3; D: NA; size: NA; length: 15; CDR3: CASSQSRGQRDTQYF; DNA: TGTGCCAGCAGCCAATCACGAGGACAACGTGATACGCAGTATTTT
V: TRBV28; J: TRBJ1-5; D: TRBD1; size: NA; length: 15; CDR3: CASRRGTGYSQPQHF; DNA: TGTGCCAGCAGGCGGGGGACAGGGTATAGTCAGCCCCAGCATTTT
V: TRBV19; J: TRBJ2-2; D: NA; size: NA; length: 16; CDR3: CASSPPGQTNTGELFF; DNA: TGTGCCAGTAGTCCCCCTGGGCAGACGAACACCGGGGAGCTGTTTTTT
V: TRBV25-1; J: TRBJ1-5; D: NA; size: NA; length: 14; CDR3: CASKGESANQPQHF; DNA: TGTGCCAGCAAGGGGGAAAGCGCCAATCAGCCCCAGCATTTT
V: TRBV5-1; J: TRBJ1-3; D: TRBD1; size: NA; length: 19; CDR3: CASSLTLLPGQGAGNTIYF; DNA: TGCGCCAGCAGCTTGACACTCCTCCCGGGACAGGGAGCTGGAAACACCATATATTTT
V: TRBV2; J: TRBJ2-2; D: TRBD2; size: NA; length: 16; CDR3: CASSLNGGEYTGELFF; DNA: TGTGCCAGCAGTCTCAACGGGGGGGAATACACCGGGGAGCTGTTTTTT
V: TRBV4-1; J: TRBJ1-2; D: NA; size: NA; length: 14; CDR3: CASSREQGSYGYTF; DNA: TGCGCCAGCAGCCGAGAACAGGGCTCCTATGGCTACACCTTC
V: TRBV11-2; J: TRBJ1-1; D: TRBD1; size: NA; length: 14; CDR3: CASRADRANTEAFF; DNA: TGTGCCAGCAGGGCGGACAGGGCGAACACTGAAGCTTTCTTT
V: TRBV5-4; J: TRBJ1-2; D: TRBD1; size: NA; length: 13; CDR3: CASGDRRFYGYTF; DNA: TGTGCCAGCGGGGACAGGCGGTTCTATGGCTACACCTTC
V: TRBV30; J: TRBJ2-7; D: TRBD1; size: NA; length: 15; CDR3: CAWSVRDRGSYEQYF; DNA: TGTGCCTGGAGTGTTCGGGACAGGGGTTCCTACGAGCAGTACTTC
V: TRBV11-2; J: TRBJ2-5; D: TRBD2; size: NA; length: 17; CDR3: CASSLEPAGGRGETQYF; DNA: TGTGCCAGCAGCTTAGAGCCAGCGGGGGGAAGAGGGGAGACCCAGTACTTC
V: TRBV6-1; J: TRBJ1-1; D: NA; size: NA; length: 13; CDR3: CASSEAGNREAFF; DNA: TGTGCCAGCAGTGAAGCGGGAAACAGGGAAGCTTTCTTT
V: TRBV2; J: TRBJ1-1; D: NA; size: NA; length: 13; CDR3: CASSDNIGIEAFF; DNA: TGTGCCAGCAGTGACAACATTGGTATTGAAGCTTTCTTT
V: TRBV18; J: TRBJ2-1; D: NA; size: NA; length: 17; CDR3: CASSPPNPGLHYNEQFF; DNA: TGTGCCAGCTCACCACCGAACCCGGGACTCCACTACAATGAGCAGTTCTTC
V: TRBV15; J: TRBJ1-2; D: NA; size: once; length: 18; CDR3: CATSRGGLSSSANYGYTF; DNA: TGTGCCACCAGCAGAGGAGGGCTGAGTTCCAGCGCTAACTATGGCTACACCTTC
V: TRBV24-1; J: TRBJ1-5; D: TRBD1; size: NA; length: 21; CDR3: CATSEYPHDRALLYSNQPQHF; DNA: TGTGCCACCAGTGAGTACCCGCACGACAGGGCCCTTCTATATAGCAATCAGCCCCAGCATTTT
V: TRBV10-3; J: TRBJ1-1; D: NA; size: few; length: 14; CDR3: CAISEKGGGTEAFF; DNA: TGTGCCATCAGTGAGAAGGGAGGGGGCACTGAAGCTTTCTTT
V: TRBV11-2; J: TRBJ1-5; D: NA; size: NA; length: 15; CDR3: CASSFLRYSNQPQHF; DNA: TGTGCCAGCAGCTTTCTCCGGTATAGCAATCAGCCCCAGCATTTT
V: TRBV5-4; J: TRBJ2-1; D: TRBD2; size: NA; length: 16; CDR3: CASRYGLAGGRNEQFF; DNA: TGTGCCAGCAGATATGGACTAGCGGGGGGGCGTAATGAGCAGTTCTTC
V: TRBV7-2; J: TRBJ2-7; D: NA; size: NA; length: 13; CDR3: CASSLARGAEQYF; DNA: TGTGCCAGCAGCTTAGCCCGGGGGGCCGAGCAGTACTTC
V: TRBV29-1; J: TRBJ2-1; D: TRBD1; size: NA; length: 14; CDR3: CSVGGGTGTDEQFF; DNA: TGCAGCGTTGGGGGCGGGACAGGGACCGATGAGCAGTTCTTC
V: TRBV7-2; J: TRBJ2-2; D: NA; size: NA; length: 15; CDR3: CASQHGNANTGELFF; DNA: TGTGCCAGCCAACACGGGAACGCGAACACCGGGGAGCTGTTTTTT
V: TRBV11-2; J: TRBJ2-2; D: NA; size: NA; length: 15; CDR3: CASSLEPSDYGELFF; DNA: TGTGCCAGCAGCTTAGAGCCGAGCGACTACGGGGAGCTGTTTTTT
V: TRBV7-2; J: TRBJ1-2; D: TRBD1; size: NA; length: 15; CDR3: CASTLSGTGDTGYTF; DNA: TGTGCCAGCACCTTATCCGGGACAGGGGATACGGGCTACACCTTC
V: TRBV7-3; J: TRBJ2-1; D: NA; size: NA; length: 15; CDR3: CASSPIMSSYNEQFF; DNA: TGTGCCAGCAGCCCCATTATGAGCTCCTACAATGAGCAGTTCTTC
V: TRBV24-1; J: TRBJ1-2; D: NA; size: NA; length: 13; CDR3: CATSFSVNYGYTF; DNA: TGTGCCACCAGTTTCTCGGTTAACTATGGCTACACCTTC
V: TRBV24-1; J: TRBJ2-2; D: NA; size: NA; length: 13; CDR3: CATSPMNTGELFF; DNA: TGTGCCACCAGTCCCATGAACACCGGGGAGCTGTTTTTT
V: TRBV19; J: TRBJ2-7; D: TRBD1; size: NA; length: 14; CDR3: CASSRDRALSEQYF; DNA: TGTGCCAGTAGCCGGGACAGGGCATTAAGCGAGCAGTACTTC
V: TRBV4-2; J: TRBJ2-2; D: TRBD1; size: NA; length: 14; CDR3: CASSQRGPGGELFF; DNA: TGTGCCAGCAGCCAAAGGGGGCCCGGCGGGGAGCTGTTTTTT
V: TRBV29-1; J: TRBJ1-5; D: NA; size: NA; length: 16; CDR3: CSVAGPGEGGNQPQHF; DNA: TGCAGCGTCGCGGGGCCGGGGGAAGGGGGCAATCAGCCCCAGCATTTT
V: TRBV9; J: TRBJ2-4; D: NA; size: NA; length: 16; CDR3: CASNLVTKVAKNIQYF; DNA: TGTGCCAGCAACCTAGTGACTAAAGTAGCCAAAAACATTCAGTACTTC
V: TRBV15; J: TRBJ2-3; D: TRBD1; size: NA; length: 17; CDR3: CATRGTVDPSSTDTQYF; DNA: TGTGCCACGAGGGGGACAGTGGACCCTTCTAGCACAGATACGCAGTATTTT
V: TRBV7-8; J: TRBJ1-6; D: NA; size: NA; length: 16; CDR3: CASSPRSGGENSPLHF; DNA: TGTGCCAGCAGCCCCCGATCGGGAGGAGAAAATTCACCCCTCCACTTT
V: TRBV6-1; J: TRBJ2-2; D: NA; size: NA; length: 14; CDR3: CASSEALGTGELFF; DNA: TGTGCCAGCAGTGAAGCCCTCGGCACCGGGGAGCTGTTTTTT
V: TRBV6-5; J: TRBJ1-6; D: NA; size: NA; length: 15; CDR3: CASSLGTANNSPLHF; DNA: TGTGCCAGCAGTCTAGGGACTGCTAATAATTCACCCCTCCACTTT
V: TRBV29-1; J: TRBJ1-1; D: NA; size: NA; length: 12; CDR3: CSVADSNTEAFF; DNA: TGCAGCGTAGCCGACAGTAACACTGAAGCTTTCTTT
V: TRBV27; J: TRBJ1-1; D: NA; size: NA; length: 13; CDR3: CASSLAGFTEAFF; DNA: TGTGCCAGCAGTTTAGCGGGGTTCACTGAAGCTTTCTTT
V: TRBV27; J: TRBJ2-1; D: TRBD1; size: NA; length: 15; CDR3: CASSSGQVGYNEQFF; DNA: TGTGCCAGCAGTTCGGGACAGGTGGGTTACAATGAGCAGTTCTTC
V: TRBV2; J: TRBJ1-2; D: NA; size: few; length: 16; CDR3: CASSVTFGPTGGAYTF; DNA: TGTGCCAGCAGTGTCACCTTTGGACCGACTGGCGGGGCCTACACCTTC